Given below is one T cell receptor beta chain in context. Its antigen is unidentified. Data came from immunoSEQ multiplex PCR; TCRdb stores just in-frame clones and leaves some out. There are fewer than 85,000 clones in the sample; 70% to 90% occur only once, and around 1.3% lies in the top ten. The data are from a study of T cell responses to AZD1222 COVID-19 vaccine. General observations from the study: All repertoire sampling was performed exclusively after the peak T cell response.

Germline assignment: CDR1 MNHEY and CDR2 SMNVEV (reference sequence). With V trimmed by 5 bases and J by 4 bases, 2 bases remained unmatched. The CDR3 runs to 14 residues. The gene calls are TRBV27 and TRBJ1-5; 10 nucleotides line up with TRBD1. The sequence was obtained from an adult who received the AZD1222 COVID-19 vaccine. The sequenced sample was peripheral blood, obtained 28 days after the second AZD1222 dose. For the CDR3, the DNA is TGTGCCAGCAGTAGGGACAGGGGAAATCAGCCCCAGCATTTT. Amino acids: CASSRDRGNQPQHF.